This T cell receptor (beta chain) was identified during a study of blood T cell repertoires in COVID-19. Study background: The United States, Italy and Spain were the sources of the acute and convalescent COVID-19 samples.

The CDR3 consists of 19 residues. With 4 bases clipped from V and 6 bases from J, the junction kept 17 bases outside the gene matches. From germline, CDR1 is KGHDR and CDR2 SFDVKD. In the study's own analysis: By means of reference gene primer amplification, nucleated cell counts were estimated. Method: immunoSEQ multiplex PCR; TCRdb's copy keeps in-frame clones and lacks some. That table is the source of V, J and clone size, and D and trimming were worked out from the DNA. Among 490,000 or so clones listed, approximately 87% were seen once. Before being deemed recovered, Cohort 3 donors had two negative PCRs, clearance, or symptom resolution.

The clonotype was recovered from a woman aged 40 to 55 who had recovered from COVID-19. The sample comprised PBMCs or T cells enriched from blood (not recorded which). The genes are TRBV24-1 and TRBJ2-2; 9 bases are shared with TRBD2. This CDR3 is CATSDSAQVGGRAPGELFF. For the CDR3, the DNA is TGTGCCACCAGTGACTCTGCCCAAGTTGGCGGGAGGGCCCCCGGGGAGCTGTTTTTT.